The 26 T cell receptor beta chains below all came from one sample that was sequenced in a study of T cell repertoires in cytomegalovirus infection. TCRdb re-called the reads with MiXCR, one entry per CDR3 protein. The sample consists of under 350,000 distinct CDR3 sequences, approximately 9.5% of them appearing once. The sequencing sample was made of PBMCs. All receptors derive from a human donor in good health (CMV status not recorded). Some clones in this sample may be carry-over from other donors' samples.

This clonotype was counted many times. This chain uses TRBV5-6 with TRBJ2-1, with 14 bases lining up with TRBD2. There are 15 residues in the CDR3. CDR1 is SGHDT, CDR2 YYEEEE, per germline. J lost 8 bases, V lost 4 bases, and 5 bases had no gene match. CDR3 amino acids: CASSRLAGGQDEQFF. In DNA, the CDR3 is TGTGCCAGCAGCCGACTAGCGGGGGGGCAGGATGAGCAGTTCTTC.

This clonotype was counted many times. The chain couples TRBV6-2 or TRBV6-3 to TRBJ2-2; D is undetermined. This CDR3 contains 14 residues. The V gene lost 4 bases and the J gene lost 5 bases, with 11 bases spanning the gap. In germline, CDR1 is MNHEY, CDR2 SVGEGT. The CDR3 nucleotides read TGTGCCAGCAGTTTTTGGGCCAATACCGGGGAGCTGTTTTTT. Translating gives CASSFWANTGELFF.

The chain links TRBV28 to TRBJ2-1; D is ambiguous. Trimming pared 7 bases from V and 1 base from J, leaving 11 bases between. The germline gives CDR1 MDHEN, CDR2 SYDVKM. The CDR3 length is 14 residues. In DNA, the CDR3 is TGTGCCAGCACCTCTAGTCGGTCCTACAATGAGCAGTTCTTC. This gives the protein CASTSSRSYNEQFF. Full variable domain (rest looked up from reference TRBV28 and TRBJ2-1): DVKVTQSSRYLVKRTGEKVFLECVQDMDHENMFWYRQDPGLGLRLIYFSYDVKMKEKGDIPEGYSVSREKKERFSLILESASTNQTSMYLCASTSSRSYNEQFFGPGTRLTVL.

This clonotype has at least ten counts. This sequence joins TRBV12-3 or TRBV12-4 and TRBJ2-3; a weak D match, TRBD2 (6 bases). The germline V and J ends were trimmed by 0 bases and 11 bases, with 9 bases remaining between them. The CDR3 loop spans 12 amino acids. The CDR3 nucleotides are TGTGCCAGCAGTTTAGCAACGGGAGTGCAGTATTTT. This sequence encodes CASSLATGVQYF.

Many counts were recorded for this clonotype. CDR3 DNA: TGTGCCAGCAGCTTAGGAGGACTAGCGGGAGGATCTATCGCAGATACGCAGTATTTT. Its translation: CASSLGGLAGGSIADTQYF. The chain uses TRBV7-2 and TRBJ2-3, with 14 bases matching TRBD2. This CDR3 is built from 19 residues. J gave up 4 bases and V 1 base, and 10 bases lay outside the gene matches. The V gene's germline CDR1 is SGHTA and CDR2 FQGNSA.

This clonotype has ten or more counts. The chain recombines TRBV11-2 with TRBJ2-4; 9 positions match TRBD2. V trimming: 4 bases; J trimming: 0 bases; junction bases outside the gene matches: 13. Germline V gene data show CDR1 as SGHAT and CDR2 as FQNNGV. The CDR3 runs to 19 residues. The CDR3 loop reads CASSSRAGGGIKAKNIQYF. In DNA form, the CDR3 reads TGTGCCAGCAGCTCCCGAGCGGGAGGAGGCATAAAAGCCAAAAACATTCAGTACTTC.

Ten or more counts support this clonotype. CDR3 amino acids: CASSLATGTYNEQFF. The DNA for the CDR3 is TGTGCCAGCAGCTTAGCGACGGGTACCTACAATGAGCAGTTCTTC. This sequence joins TRBV7-2 and TRBJ2-1; no firm D call. Per germline, CDR1 SGHTA and CDR2 FQGNSA. This CDR3 comprises 15 residues. V gave up 0 bases and J gave up 2 bases, with 8 bases separating them.

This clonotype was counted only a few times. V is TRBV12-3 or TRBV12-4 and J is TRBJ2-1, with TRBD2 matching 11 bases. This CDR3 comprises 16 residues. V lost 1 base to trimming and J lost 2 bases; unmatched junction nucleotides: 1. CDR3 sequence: CASSLETSGAYNEQFF. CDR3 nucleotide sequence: TGTGCCAGCAGTTTAGAGACTAGCGGGGCCTACAATGAGCAGTTCTTC.

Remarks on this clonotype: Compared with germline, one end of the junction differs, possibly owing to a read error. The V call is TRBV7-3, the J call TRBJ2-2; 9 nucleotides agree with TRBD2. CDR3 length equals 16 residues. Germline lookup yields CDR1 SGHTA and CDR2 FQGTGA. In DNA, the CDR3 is TGTGTCAGCAGCTTAGCTAGCGGGGCGAACACCGGGGAGCTGTTTTTT. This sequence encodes CVSSLASGANTGELFF.

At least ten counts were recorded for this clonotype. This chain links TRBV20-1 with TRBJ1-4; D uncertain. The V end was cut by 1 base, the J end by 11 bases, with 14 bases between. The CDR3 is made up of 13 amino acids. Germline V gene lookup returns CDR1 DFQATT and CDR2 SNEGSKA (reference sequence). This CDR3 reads CSARAPARAKLFF. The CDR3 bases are TGCAGTGCTAGAGCGCCGGCGAGGGCGAAACTGTTTTTT.

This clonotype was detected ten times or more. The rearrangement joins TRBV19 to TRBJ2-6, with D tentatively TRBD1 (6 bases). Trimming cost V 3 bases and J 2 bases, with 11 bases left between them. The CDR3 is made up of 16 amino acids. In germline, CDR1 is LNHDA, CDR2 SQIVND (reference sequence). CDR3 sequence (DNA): TGTGCCAGTAGTATCATACAGGGTGCTGGGGCCAACGTCCTGACTTTC. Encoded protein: CASSIIQGAGANVLTF.

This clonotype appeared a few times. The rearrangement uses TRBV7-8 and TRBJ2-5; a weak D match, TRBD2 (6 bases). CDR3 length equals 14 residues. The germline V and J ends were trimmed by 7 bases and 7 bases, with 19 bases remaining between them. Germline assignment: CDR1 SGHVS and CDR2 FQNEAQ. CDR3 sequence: CASTVSGLPTTQYF. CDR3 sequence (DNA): TGTGCCAGCACCGTGTCGGGACTCCCAACGACCCAGTACTTC.

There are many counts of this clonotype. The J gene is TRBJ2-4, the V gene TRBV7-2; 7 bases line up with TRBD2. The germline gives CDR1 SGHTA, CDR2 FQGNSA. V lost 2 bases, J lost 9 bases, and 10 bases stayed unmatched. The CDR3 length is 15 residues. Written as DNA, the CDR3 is TGTGCCAGCAGCTTACGTTGGGCTAGCGGATCCATTCAGTACTTC. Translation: CASSLRWASGSIQYF.

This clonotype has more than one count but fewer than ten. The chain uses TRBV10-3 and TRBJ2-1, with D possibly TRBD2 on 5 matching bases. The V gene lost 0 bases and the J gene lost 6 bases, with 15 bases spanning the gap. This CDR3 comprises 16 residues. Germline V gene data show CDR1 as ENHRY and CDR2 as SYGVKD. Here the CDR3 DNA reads TGTGCCATCAGTGAGTCAGGAGGCCCGGGTCTCAATGAGCAGTTCTTC. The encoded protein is CAISESGGPGLNEQFF.

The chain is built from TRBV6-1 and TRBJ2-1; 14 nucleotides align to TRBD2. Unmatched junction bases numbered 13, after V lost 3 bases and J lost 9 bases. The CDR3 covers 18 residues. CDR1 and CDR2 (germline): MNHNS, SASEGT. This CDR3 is CASSDGTSGSGRQIEQFF. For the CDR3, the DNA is TGTGCCAGCAGTGATGGGACTAGCGGGAGCGGGCGACAAATTGAGCAGTTCTTC.

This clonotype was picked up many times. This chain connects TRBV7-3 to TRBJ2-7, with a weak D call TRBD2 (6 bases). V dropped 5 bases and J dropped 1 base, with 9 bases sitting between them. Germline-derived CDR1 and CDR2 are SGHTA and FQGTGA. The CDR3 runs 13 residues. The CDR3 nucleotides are TGTGCCAGCAGCCGGAGCGGGTCCTACGAGCAGTACTTC. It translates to CASSRSGSYEQYF.

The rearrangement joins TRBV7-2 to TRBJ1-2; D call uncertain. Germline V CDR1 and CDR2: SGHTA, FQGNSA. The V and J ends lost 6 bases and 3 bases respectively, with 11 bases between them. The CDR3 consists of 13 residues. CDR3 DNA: TGTGCCAGCAGTCCGCTGGATTACTATGGCTACACCTTC. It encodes CASSPLDYYGYTF.

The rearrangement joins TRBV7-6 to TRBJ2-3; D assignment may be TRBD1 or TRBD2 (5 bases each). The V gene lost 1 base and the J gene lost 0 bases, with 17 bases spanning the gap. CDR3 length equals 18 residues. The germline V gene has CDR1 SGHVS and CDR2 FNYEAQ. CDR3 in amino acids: CASSLVPFGAESTDTQYF. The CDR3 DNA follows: TGTGCCAGCAGCTTAGTGCCCTTCGGGGCGGAGAGCACAGATACGCAGTATTTT.

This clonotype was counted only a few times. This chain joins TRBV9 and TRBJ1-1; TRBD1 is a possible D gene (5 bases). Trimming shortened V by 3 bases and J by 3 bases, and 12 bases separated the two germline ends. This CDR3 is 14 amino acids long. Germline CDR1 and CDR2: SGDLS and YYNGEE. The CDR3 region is CASSGGVGDTEAFF. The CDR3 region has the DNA TGTGCCAGCAGCGGAGGGGTGGGTGACACTGAAGCTTTCTTT. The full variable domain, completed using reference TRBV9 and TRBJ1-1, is DSGVTQTPKHLITATGQRVTLRCSPRSGDLSVYWYQQSLDQGLQFLIQYYNGEERAKGNILERFSAQQFPDLHSELNLSSLELGDSALYFCASSGGVGDTEAFFGQGTRLTVV.

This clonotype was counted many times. The CDR3 DNA is TGTGCCAGCAGCCCCTTCGAGCGGGGAAACACCGGGGAGCTGTTTTTT. Encoded protein: CASSPFERGNTGELFF. The chain carries TRBV7-9 and TRBJ2-2; 7 nucleotides agree with TRBD2. With 5 bases clipped from V and 2 bases from J, the junction kept 8 bases outside the gene matches. The CDR3 covers 16 residues. The V gene's germline CDR1 is SEHNR and CDR2 FQNEAQ (reference sequence).

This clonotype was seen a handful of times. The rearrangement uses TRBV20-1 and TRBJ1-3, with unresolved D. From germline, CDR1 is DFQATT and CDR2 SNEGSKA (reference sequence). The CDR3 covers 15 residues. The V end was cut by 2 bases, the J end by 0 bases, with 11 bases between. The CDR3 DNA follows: TGCAGTGCTAGATTCCACAGCAGCTCTGGAAACACCATATATTTT. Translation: CSARFHSSSGNTIYF.

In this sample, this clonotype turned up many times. The CDR3 region is CATTGGFRTEAFF. DNA of the CDR3: TGTGCCACCACAGGGGGCTTCCGCACTGAAGCTTTCTTT. The chain uses TRBV28 and TRBJ1-1, with 9 bases lining up with TRBD1. The V gene end was trimmed by 10 bases and the J gene end by 4 bases; junction bases not matched to a gene: 7. The CDR3 sequence is 13 residues long. CDR1 and CDR2 (germline): MDHEN, SYDVKM.

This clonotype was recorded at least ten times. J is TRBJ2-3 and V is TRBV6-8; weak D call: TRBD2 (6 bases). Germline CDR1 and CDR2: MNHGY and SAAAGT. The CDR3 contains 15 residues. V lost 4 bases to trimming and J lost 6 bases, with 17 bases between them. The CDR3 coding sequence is TGTGCCAGCAGTTTTGTTTGGAGGGGTGGGGATACGCAGTATTTT. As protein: CASSFVWRGGDTQYF.

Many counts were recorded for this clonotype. The CDR3 nucleotides are TGTGCCAGCAGCTCCAGGCCTCTACTAGCGGGAGAAACCGAGCAGTACTTC. This translates into CASSSRPLLAGETEQYF. The chain links TRBV7-9 to TRBJ2-7; 11 nucleotides agree with TRBD2. Losses at the gene ends were 4 bases for V and 6 bases for J; bases not matched to a gene: 14. The germline V gene encodes CDR1 SEHNR and CDR2 FQNEAQ (reference sequence). The CDR3 covers 17 residues.

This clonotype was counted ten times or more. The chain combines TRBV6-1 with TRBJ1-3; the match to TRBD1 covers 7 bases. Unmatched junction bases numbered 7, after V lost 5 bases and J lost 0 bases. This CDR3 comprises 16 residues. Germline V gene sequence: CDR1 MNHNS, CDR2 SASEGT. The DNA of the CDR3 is TGTGCCAGCAGTCAGGGACAGAAGAGCTCTGGAAACACCATATATTTT. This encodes CASSQGQKSSGNTIYF.

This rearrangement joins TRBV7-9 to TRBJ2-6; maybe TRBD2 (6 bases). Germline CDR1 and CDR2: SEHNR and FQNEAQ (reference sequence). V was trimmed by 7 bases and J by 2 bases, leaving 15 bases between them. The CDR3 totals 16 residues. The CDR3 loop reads CASTEKGGPGANVLTF. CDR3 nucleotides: TGTGCCAGCACCGAAAAGGGAGGTCCTGGGGCCAACGTCCTGACTTTC.